A single sample is the source of the 10 T cell receptor beta chains below, sequenced in a study of post-analysis software for immune sequencing data. Their antigen targets remain unknown. Broader study findings: Patients showed TRBV5-6, TRBV5-1 and TRBV20-1 among five TRBV segments more frequent than in controls.

Presence of unique molecular identifiers characterized the TCR beta cDNA libraries. TCRdb independently ran MiXCR on the PCR reads; one entry per CDR3 protein. Of some 500,000 distinct CDR3 sequences in the sample, 40% to 55% were seen once. The sequencing sample was made of blood. These receptors originate from a girl aged 10-17 years with multiple sclerosis.

A single count supports this clonotype. The CDR3 region is CSARDTGGGAYEQYF. CDR3 DNA sequence: TGCAGTGCTAGAGATACTGGTGGAGGGGCCTACGAGCAGTACTTC. The chain employs TRBV20-1 and TRBJ2-7; D is perhaps TRBD2 (6 bases). CDR1 DFQATT and CDR2 SNEGSKA come from the germline V gene (reference sequence). V shed 0 bases and J shed 2 bases, with 14 bases lying between them. CDR3 size: 15 residues.

This chain links TRBV14 with TRBJ2-3; weak D call: TRBD2 (5 bases). Per the germline V gene, CDR1 is SGHDN and CDR2 is FVKESK. The germline V and J ends were trimmed by 1 base and 1 base, with 6 bases remaining between them. The CDR3 has 14 amino acids. The CDR3 coding sequence is TGTGCCAGCAGCCAAGCGCGGGGCACAGATACGCAGTATTTT. Protein sequence: CASSQARGTDTQYF.

Regarding this clonotype: Possible read error: a much larger clone is one base away. The CDR3 ends on some other residue instead of the conserved phenylalanine or tryptophan, so this is likely a read error. This chain joins TRBV15 and TRBJ2-1, with D tentatively TRBD2 (5 bases). Germline loops: CDR1 LNHNV, CDR2 YYDKDF (reference sequence). The CDR3 sequence is 15 residues long. Trimming left V 5 bases short and J 4 bases short, with 15 bases between. CDR3 in DNA: TGTGCCACCAGCGATCACTCAGCGGATTACAATGAGCAGTTCGTC. Translated, it gives CATSDHSADYNEQFV.

The CDR3 sequence: CASSHALAGGGYEQYF. In DNA form, the CDR3 reads TGTGCCAGCAGCCACGCCCTAGCGGGAGGTGGATATGAGCAGTACTTC. This chain connects TRBV12-3 or TRBV12-4 to TRBJ2-7; 11 nucleotides align to TRBD2. With V trimmed by 6 bases and J by 7 bases, 14 bases remained unmatched. The CDR3 is 16 residues long.

This clonotype was observed a handful of times. The rearrangement uses TRBV6-5 and TRBJ2-7; TRBD2 matches at 12 bases. V lost 6 bases to trimming and J lost 2 bases; unmatched junction nucleotides: 2. The CDR3 has 14 amino acids. Germline-derived CDR1 and CDR2 are MNHEY and SVGAGI. CDR3 in amino acids: CASSRTSGAYEQYF. CDR3 in DNA: TGTGCCAGCAGCCGGACTAGCGGGGCCTACGAGCAGTACTTC.

The chain couples TRBV28 to TRBJ1-6; 8 bases are a match to TRBD1. The CDR3 extends over 12 amino acids. V was pared by 5 bases and J by 12 bases, with 3 bases of the junction left unmatched. CDR1 and CDR2 (germline): MDHEN, SYDVKM. CDR3 in DNA: TGTGCCAGCAGTAAACAGGGGGAACCCCTCCACTTT. Encoded protein: CASSKQGEPLHF.

This clonotype was seen a few times. J is TRBJ1-2 and V is TRBV9, with 8 bases lining up with TRBD1. Germline assignment: CDR1 SGDLS and CDR2 YYNGEE. The CDR3 consists of 15 residues. The trim removed 4 bases at V and 2 bases at J, leaving 7 bases unmatched. The CDR3 protein is CASSPLGTGNYGYTF. For the CDR3, the DNA is TGTGCCAGCAGCCCCCTTGGGACAGGAAACTATGGCTACACCTTC. Combining the CDR3 with reference TRBV9 and TRBJ1-2 gives the whole variable domain DSGVTQTPKHLITATGQRVTLRCSPRSGDLSVYWYQQSLDQGLQFLIQYYNGEERAKGNILERFSAQQFPDLHSELNLSSLELGDSALYFCASSPLGTGNYGYTFGSGTRLTVV.

V and J are TRBV20-1 and TRBJ2-5; 16 bases fit TRBD2. Per the germline V gene, CDR1 is DFQATT and CDR2 is SNEGSKA (reference sequence). CDR3 length equals 15 residues. V lost 4 bases and J lost 11; bases outside the gene matches: 10. CDR3 coding DNA: TGCAGTGCTAAAACCCCCGGGACTAGCGGGGGGGAGCAGTACTTC. Translating it yields CSAKTPGTSGGEQYF.

The rearrangement links TRBV20-1 to TRBJ2-5, with D possibly TRBD1 on 5 matching bases. The CDR3 loop spans 12 amino acids. V lost 6 bases and J lost 4, with 12 bases in between. Germline V gives CDR1 DFQATT, CDR2 SNEGSKA (reference sequence). CDR3 residues: CSAVTDRETQYF. CDR3 in DNA: TGCAGTGCCGTGACAGACCGAGAGACCCAGTACTTC.

The V and J genes are TRBV6-6 and TRBJ2-6; the D gene could be TRBD1 or TRBD2 (6 bases each). Trimming took 11 bases from V and 4 from J, leaving 18 bases between them. CDR3 size: 15 residues. The germline CDR1 and CDR2 sequences are MNHNY and SVGAGI (reference sequence). The CDR3 DNA reads as TGTGCCTGCATTCCGGGGGCGGTCGGGGCCAACGTCCTGACTTTC. It yields the protein CACIPGAVGANVLTF.